This note documents a single T cell receptor beta chain sequence. Its antigen is still unknown. The sample originates from a study of human T cells and chemical hapten exposure. Across the study: Small pooled library volume differences mainly caused per-sample TCR yield variation. Study findings and constraints: TCRs above 1 in 1000 frequency stayed constant with DPC sensitization.

Time point described: healthy volunteer bleed at 2 weeks. The template was total RNA from unfractionated whole blood. CDR3 length: 14 amino acids. The V end was cut by 3 bases, the J end by 2 bases, with 11 bases between. Germline V CDR1 and CDR2: MGHDK, SYGVNS. Individual cDNA molecules in this library carried unique molecular identifiers. In the original workflow: Per sample, the median was around 100,000 TCRs, with values from around 25,000 to 690,000. In TCRdb, the RACE reads were re-called with MiXCR into one record per CDR3 protein. The V and J calls reflect TCRdb's pipeline rather than the authors' work. Of 130,000 or so distinct CDR3 sequences listed, approximately 9% are singletons.

The source material was whole blood. V gene TRBV25-1 combines with J gene TRBJ2-7; D is unresolved. The TCR sequence derives from a male donor in good health. Some clones in this sample may be carry-over from other donors' samples. CDR3 DNA: TGTGCCAGCAGTGACCATTCCAGACCCTACGAGCAGTACTTC. It yields the protein CASSDHSRPYEQYF.